Listed here is a single T cell receptor beta chain. This sample is part of a study of PD-1 blockade in classical Hodgkin lymphoma. Measured with immunoSEQ multiplex PCR; TCRdb has only the in-frame clones, and not every one. The sample lists some 100,000 clones; around 90% were seen once. Each patient relapsed following autologous stem cell transplantation, and prior brentuximab vedotin exposure differed. CDR3 length: 17 residues. Germline V gives CDR1 SGHVS, CDR2 FQNEAQ. The ends lost 2 bases at V and 6 bases at J; junction bases unmatched: 12. Here the sequenced sample was peripheral blood mononuclear cells (PBMCs), taken at baseline. The V and J genes are TRBV7-8 and TRBJ2-1, with 8 bases fitting TRBD2. The clonotype originates from a human donor with classical Hodgkin lymphoma. The CDR3 sequence is CASSLIREGRPFNEQFF. CDR3 nucleotides: TGTGCCAGCAGCTTAATTCGGGAGGGCCGACCCTTCAATGAGCAGTTCTTC. The variable domain in full, completed from reference TRBV7-8 and TRBJ2-1, reads GAGVSQSPRYKVAKRGQDVALRCDPISGHVSLFWYQQALGQGPEFLTYFQNEAQLDKSGLPSDRFFAERPEGSVSTLKIQRTQQEDSAVYLCASSLIREGRPFNEQFFGPGTRLTVL.